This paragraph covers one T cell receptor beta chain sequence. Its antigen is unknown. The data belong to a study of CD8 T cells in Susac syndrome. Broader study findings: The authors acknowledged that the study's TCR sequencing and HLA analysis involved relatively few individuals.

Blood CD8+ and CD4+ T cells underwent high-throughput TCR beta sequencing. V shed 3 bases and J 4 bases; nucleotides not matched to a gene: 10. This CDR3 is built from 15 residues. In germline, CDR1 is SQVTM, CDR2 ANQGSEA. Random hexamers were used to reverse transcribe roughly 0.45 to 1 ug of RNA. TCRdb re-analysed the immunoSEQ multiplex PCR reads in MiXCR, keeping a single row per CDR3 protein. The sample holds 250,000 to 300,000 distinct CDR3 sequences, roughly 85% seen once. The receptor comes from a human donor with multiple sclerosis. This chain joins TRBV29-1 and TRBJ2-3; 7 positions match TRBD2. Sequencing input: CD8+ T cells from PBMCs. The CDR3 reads CSVDPPGRASDTQYF. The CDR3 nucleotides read TGCAGCGTTGACCCCCCGGGGAGGGCCTCAGATACGCAGTATTTT.